The 22 T cell receptor beta chains given below trace back to one sample, sequenced in a study of T cell clones after liver transplantation. Measured with immunoSEQ multiplex PCR; TCRdb has only the in-frame clones, and not every one. The data show about 71,000 clones, roughly 80% seen once. The specimen comprised CD4+ T cells from blood, sampled 12 months after liver transplant. These receptors were obtained from a human patient who received a liver transplant. Some T cells may be graft donor cells.

The J gene is TRBJ1-1, the V gene TRBV6-4; unclear D gene. The CDR3 has 15 amino acids. Trimming stripped 6 bases from V and 3 bases from J, with 17 bases between. Germline lookup yields CDR1 MRHNA and CDR2 SNTAGT. In nucleotides, the CDR3 is TGTGCCAGCAGGCAGACATTCGTTGATGACACTGAAGCTTTCTTT. Amino acids: CASRQTFVDDTEAFF.

This chain links TRBV18 with TRBJ2-7, with TRBD1 matching over 7 bases. Germline-derived CDR1 and CDR2 are KGHSH and LQKENI. The CDR3 length is 13 residues. J lost 6 bases, V lost 5 bases, and 7 bases had no gene match. The CDR3 DNA is TGTGCCAGCTCATCAGACAGGGTAGGCGAGCAGTACTTC. Encoded protein: CASSSDRVGEQYF.

This rearrangement joins TRBV7-2 to TRBJ2-4; a weak D match, TRBD2 (6 bases). There are 16 residues in the CDR3. Germline CDR1 reads SGHTA; CDR2 reads FQGNSA. Trimming removed 3 bases from V and 0 bases from J, with 12 bases in between. The DNA of the CDR3 is TGTGCCAGCAGCTTTAGCGGAGTCCTAGCCAAAAACATTCAGTACTTC. Translated, it gives CASSFSGVLAKNIQYF.

The chain recombines TRBV4-2 with TRBJ1-5; 9 nucleotides align to TRBD1. The CDR3 length is 15 residues. CDR1 and CDR2 from the germline V gene are LGHNA and YNFKEQ. V dropped 6 bases and J dropped 1; count of bases not matched to a gene: 4. CDR3 nucleotide sequence: TGTGCCAGCAGATCCGGGACAGGGAGCAATCAGCCCCAGCATTTT. Its protein is CASRSGTGSNQPQHF.

The CDR3: CASSLDRTFFYEQYF. The CDR3 DNA sequence: TGCGCCAGCAGCTTGGACCGGACATTTTTCTACGAGCAGTACTTC. The chain is built from TRBV5-1 and TRBJ2-7; possibly TRBD1 for D (5 bases). CDR1 is SGHRS, CDR2 YFSETQ, per germline. The length of the CDR3 is 15 residues. V was cut by 0 bases and J by 3 bases, with 13 bases left in between.

CDR3 amino acids: CASRASNTGELFF. CDR3 DNA: TGTGCCAGCAGGGCCTCGAACACCGGGGAGCTGTTTTTT. V usage is TRBV6-5 and J usage is TRBJ2-2, with D uncertain. The V gene lost 6 bases and the J gene lost 0 bases, with 5 bases spanning the gap. This CDR3 has 13 amino acids. Germline CDR1 reads MNHEY; CDR2 reads SVGAGI.

V is TRBV4-3 and J is TRBJ2-7; 9 bases fit TRBD1. V trimming: 4 bases; J trimming: 5 bases; junction bases outside the gene matches: 9. Germline-derived CDR1 and CDR2 are LGHNA and YSLEER. The CDR3 runs 15 residues. Here the CDR3 DNA reads TGCGCCAGCAGCCCACAGGGGGCAGTGGGCCACGAGCAGTACTTC. This gives the protein CASSPQGAVGHEQYF.

V and J are TRBV14 and TRBJ1-1, with D unresolved. The germline V gene encodes CDR1 SGHDN and CDR2 FVKESK. Trimming pared 4 bases from V and 2 bases from J, leaving 8 bases between. The CDR3 consists of 13 residues. CDR3 DNA sequence: TGTGCCAGCAGCCGGTACAGAAACACTGAAGCTTTCTTT. Its protein is CASSRYRNTEAFF. Full variable domain (remainder filled in from reference TRBV14 and TRBJ1-1): EAGVTQFPSHSVIEKGQTVTLRCDPISGHDNLYWYRRVMGKEIKFLLHFVKESKQDESGMPNNRFLAERTGGTYSTLKVQPAELEDSGVYFCASSRYRNTEAFFGQGTRLTVV.

This sequence joins TRBV28 and TRBJ2-5; 10 bases agree with TRBD2. Germline V gene sequence: CDR1 MDHEN, CDR2 SYDVKM. The ends lost 1 base at V and 1 base at J; junction bases unmatched: 12. The CDR3 has 19 amino acids. CDR3 region: CASSLSGLAGAGGQETQYF. CDR3 nucleotides: TGTGCCAGCAGTTTATCCGGCCTAGCGGGAGCAGGGGGCCAAGAGACCCAGTACTTC.

The J gene is TRBJ1-3, the V gene TRBV7-9, with 8 nucleotides matching TRBD1. Losses at the gene ends were 5 bases for V and 2 bases for J; bases not matched to a gene: 2. Germline V gene data show CDR1 as SEHNR and CDR2 as FQNEAQ (reference sequence). This CDR3 is built from 14 residues. The CDR3 protein is CASSLTGAGNTIYF. Written as DNA, the CDR3 is TGTGCCAGCAGCCTGACAGGGGCTGGAAACACCATATATTTT. The full variable domain, rest sourced from reference TRBV7-9 and TRBJ1-3, is DTGVSQNPRHKITKRGQNVTFRCDPISEHNRLYWYRQTLGQGPEFLTYFQNEAQLEKSRLLSDRFSAERPKGSFSTLEIQRTEQGDSAMYLCASSLTGAGNTIYFGEGSWLTVV.

The rearrangement joins TRBV6-6 to TRBJ1-5, with D unresolved. This CDR3 is built from 13 residues. Trimming removed 8 bases at V and 0 bases at J, with 8 bases between. Germline assignment: CDR1 MNHNY and CDR2 SVGAGI (reference sequence). Here the CDR3 reads CASWGLSNQPQHF. The CDR3 DNA sequence: TGTGCCAGCTGGGGTCTTAGCAATCAGCCCCAGCATTTT.

The chain employs TRBV5-1 and TRBJ2-7, with unresolved D. The germline V and J ends were trimmed by 4 bases and 4 bases, with 12 bases remaining between them. Looked up from germline, CDR1 is SGHRS and CDR2 is YFSETQ. This CDR3 has 13 amino acids. CDR3 in amino acids: CASSTTGVYEQYF. The DNA of the CDR3 is TGCGCCAGCAGCACTACTGGGGTTTACGAGCAGTACTTC.

This clone appeared a single time. This CDR3 reads CASSRRRGTGPDEQYF. The CDR3, as DNA: TGTGCCAGCAGTCGTAGACGGGGAACAGGGCCTGACGAGCAGTACTTC. J is TRBJ2-7 and V is TRBV27, with a possible D match to TRBD1 (6 bases). CDR3 length: 16 amino acids. CDR1 is MNHEY, CDR2 SMNVEV, per germline (reference sequence). Between the trimmed V and J ends, which lost 5 bases and 5 bases, there was a span of 22 bases.

This clone was detected a few times. Other DNA variants within this sample encode the same CDR3. The rearrangement links TRBV6-6 to TRBJ2-7; 7 bases line up with TRBD1. The germline V gene encodes CDR1 MNHNY and CDR2 SVGAGI (reference sequence). There are 14 residues in the CDR3. The ends lost 6 bases at V and 0 bases at J; junction bases unmatched: 5. The CDR3 protein is CASSGTALSYEQYF. The CDR3 bases are TGTGCCAGCAGCGGGACAGCCCTCTCCTACGAGCAGTACTTC.

The V gene is TRBV2, the J gene TRBJ1-4; D may be TRBD1 (5 bases). Trimming stripped 6 bases from V and 8 bases from J, with 16 bases between. Germline V gene lookup returns CDR1 SNHLY and CDR2 FYNNEI. The CDR3 length is 14 residues. In DNA, the CDR3 is TGTGCCAGCAGCCTGACGGACATAGACGAAAAACTGTTTTTT. Its translation is CASSLTDIDEKLFF.

V and J are TRBV27 and TRBJ2-7; TRBD2 matches at 9 bases. Trimming took 5 bases from V and 3 from J; bases not matched to a gene: 8. CDR3 length equals 15 residues. Germline V gene lookup returns CDR1 MNHEY and CDR2 SMNVEV (reference sequence). CDR3 sequence: CASSPAGGRVYEQYF. The CDR3 DNA reads TGTGCCAGCAGTCCTGCCGGCGGGAGGGTCTACGAGCAGTACTTC.

V is TRBV5-1 and J is TRBJ1-1; a possible D gene is TRBD1 (6 bases). Looked up from germline, CDR1 is SGHRS and CDR2 is YFSETQ. CDR3 length: 15 residues. Trimming stripped 6 bases from V and 1 base from J, with 16 bases between. CDR3 sequence: CASTPEGGSNTEAFF. DNA for the CDR3: TGCGCCAGCACCCCGGAGGGGGGTTCGAACACTGAAGCTTTCTTT.

In DNA form, the CDR3 reads TGTGCCAGCAGTTTCGAGGGACTGAGTTCCTACGAGCAGTACTTC. Protein sequence: CASSFEGLSSYEQYF. J is TRBJ2-7 and V is TRBV2; perhaps TRBD2 as D (6 bases). Germline V lookup: CDR1 SNHLY, CDR2 FYNNEI. This CDR3 is 15 amino acids long. V lost 5 bases and J lost 1, with 15 bases in between.

This clone showed up just a few times. This chain uses TRBV7-2 with TRBJ2-5; the D gene is possibly TRBD1 (6 bases). Trimming pared 2 bases from V and 5 bases from J, leaving 9 bases between. Germline CDR1 reads SGHTA; CDR2 reads FQGNSA. The length of the CDR3 is 13 residues. DNA for the CDR3: TGTGCCAGCAGCTTAAACAGGGAGGAGACCCAGTACTTC. Protein product: CASSLNREETQYF.

V and J are TRBV15 and TRBJ2-1; TRBD1 aligns across 12 bases. This CDR3 region has 16 residues. The germline gives CDR1 LNHNV, CDR2 YYDKDF (reference sequence). The junction had 8 bases not matched to a gene; V was cut back by 5 bases and J by 6 bases. CDR3 nucleotide sequence: TGTGCCACCAGCCCGATGGGACAGGGGGCGGCCAATGAGCAGTTCTTC. Translated: CATSPMGQGAANEQFF.

The rearrangement joins TRBV10-3 to TRBJ2-3; 9 bases agree with TRBD2. The germline CDR1 and CDR2 sequences are ENHRY and SYGVKD. The CDR3 runs to 16 residues. V gave up 6 bases and J gave up 7 bases; unmatched junction bases: 14. The chain's CDR3 is CAIRGTGTSFSNTQYF. CDR3 bases: TGTGCCATCAGAGGGACCGGGACTAGCTTCTCAAATACGCAGTATTTT.

This clone showed up just once. This sequence joins TRBV18 and TRBJ2-1; 7 positions match TRBD1. Germline values: CDR1 KGHSH, CDR2 LQKENI. The ends lost 2 bases at V and 4 bases at J; junction bases unmatched: 8. This CDR3 spans 16 amino acids. CDR3 amino acids: CASSPFGDSPYNEQFF. CDR3 nucleotides: TGTGCCAGCTCACCATTTGGGGACAGCCCGTACAATGAGCAGTTCTTC.